A single TCR beta chain is shown here with its context. The CDR3 loop spans 16 amino acids. Germline V gene data show CDR1 as LGHNA and CDR2 as YNFKEQ. The data stem from a study of T cells expressing NK-cell markers. TCRdb re-called the 5' RACE reads, yielding one record per CDR3 amino acid sequence without DNA. The listing contains more than 250,000 distinct CDR3 sequences. The clonotype comes from a young man in good health. This chain links TRBV4-2 with TRBJ2-2; lacking DNA, the TRBD1 call made by TCRdb goes unchecked. The material sequenced was blood T cells: a sorted CD56 or NKG2C T cell subset, CD4+ or CD8+ T cells, or bulk PBMC T cells (not recorded which). The CDR3 sequence: CASSQRGQRRPGELFF.